Listed here are 30 T cell receptor beta chains from one sample, sequenced in a study of PD-1 blockade in mismatch repair-deficient tumors. Clones were sequenced by immunoSEQ multiplex PCR, and TCRdb holds only the in-frame ones, with some missing. In the table there are some 48,000 clones, 81% of which are singletons. The source was peripheral blood, collected approximately 18 weeks after starting pembrolizumab. The receptors shown here come from an adult with mismatch repair-deficient cancer.

The rearrangement links TRBV4-1 to TRBJ2-1, with 14 bases identical to TRBD2. The CDR3 has 15 amino acids. J was trimmed by 9 bases and V by 0 bases; bases with no gene match: 1. Germline assignment: CDR1 MGHRA and CDR2 YSYEKL. In DNA, the CDR3 is TGCGCCAGCAGCCAAGATGGACTAGCGGGAGGTGAGCAGTTCTTC. Its protein product is CASSQDGLAGGEQFF.

The J gene is TRBJ1-5, the V gene TRBV18; 10 bases are shared with TRBD1. The germline gives CDR1 KGHSH, CDR2 LQKENI. The V gene end was trimmed by 3 bases and the J gene end by 2 bases; junction bases not matched to a gene: 4. There are 16 residues in the CDR3. CDR3 protein: CASSPSGTGGNQPQHF. As DNA, the CDR3 is TGTGCCAGCTCACCCTCCGGGACAGGGGGCAATCAGCCCCAGCATTTT.

The chain recombines TRBV9 with TRBJ2-1; a weak D match, TRBD2 (6 bases). Trimming removed 6 bases at V and 4 bases at J, with 14 bases between. Germline-derived CDR1 and CDR2 are SGDLS and YYNGEE. The length of the CDR3 is 14 residues. The CDR3 nucleotides read TGTGCCAGCACGGAGGGAGCGGTATACAATGAGCAGTTCTTC. Translating it yields CASTEGAVYNEQFF.

The count of this clone is one. The chain carries TRBV27 and TRBJ1-5; D unresolved. The CDR3 runs to 13 residues. Trimming shortened V by 5 bases and J by 1 base, and 6 bases separated the two germline ends. Per the germline V gene, CDR1 is MNHEY and CDR2 is SMNVEV (reference sequence). The CDR3 region has the DNA TGTGCCAGCAGTCCGGGCAGCAATCAGCCCCAGCATTTT. Protein: CASSPGSNQPQHF.

J is TRBJ2-1 and V is TRBV18, with TRBD2 as a possible D gene (5 bases). Germline V CDR1 and CDR2: KGHSH, LQKENI. CDR3 length equals 16 residues. V was trimmed by 0 bases and J by 6 bases, leaving 15 bases between them. The CDR3 region is CASSPPSGPGGNEQFF. CDR3 DNA sequence: TGTGCCAGCTCACCACCTTCCGGACCCGGAGGCAATGAGCAGTTCTTC.

This sequence joins TRBV15 and TRBJ2-2, with D unclear. This CDR3 comprises 17 residues. The V and J ends lost 0 bases and 0 bases respectively, with 11 bases between them. Looked up from germline, CDR1 is LNHNV and CDR2 is YYDKDF (reference sequence). CDR3 DNA: TGTGCCACCAGCAGAGATCTTAACAGCGCGAACACCGGGGAGCTGTTTTTT. Amino acids: CATSRDLNSANTGELFF.

V gene TRBV27 combines with J gene TRBJ1-1; a weak D match, TRBD1 (5 bases). V was pared by 6 bases and J by 1 base, with 12 bases between. The CDR3 consists of 14 residues. The germline V gene encodes CDR1 MNHEY and CDR2 SMNVEV (reference sequence). The CDR3 protein is CASRGGNANTEAFF. The CDR3 nucleotides are TGTGCCAGCAGGGGGGGGAATGCGAACACTGAAGCTTTCTTT.

The rearrangement links TRBV6-5 to TRBJ2-7; no definite D call. Germline CDR1 reads MNHEY; CDR2 reads SVGAGI. The CDR3 contains 14 residues. V was trimmed by 0 bases and J by 13 bases, leaving 19 bases between them. CDR3 residues: CASSYSNAGFRVYF. The CDR3 nucleotides read TGTGCCAGCAGTTACTCGAATGCTGGCTTCCGTGTCTACTTC.

The chain joins TRBV5-8 to TRBJ1-2; D remains unclear. V dropped 4 bases and J dropped 4 bases, with 14 bases sitting between them. The germline V gene has CDR1 SGHTS and CDR2 YDEGEE. The CDR3 extends over 14 amino acids. CDR3 DNA sequence: TGTGCCAGCAGCCCCTTTGGTTCGAGCTATGGCTACACCTTC. Translated, it gives CASSPFGSSYGYTF. The complete variable domain, with remaining parts taken from reference TRBV5-8 and TRBJ1-2, reads EAGVTQSPTHLIKTRGQQATLRCSPISGHTSVYWYQQALGLGLQFLLWYDEGEERNRGNFPPRFSGRQFPNYSSELNVNALELEDSALYLCASSPFGSSYGYTFGSGTRLTVV.

V is TRBV9 and J is TRBJ2-3; 11 positions agree with TRBD2. The ends lost 0 bases at V and 6 bases at J; junction bases unmatched: 3. Germline CDR1 and CDR2: SGDLS and YYNGEE. The CDR3 runs 15 residues. The CDR3 here is CASSVVAGGPDTQYF. The CDR3 DNA sequence: TGTGCCAGCAGCGTAGTAGCGGGAGGGCCCGATACGCAGTATTTT.

This rearrangement joins TRBV7-9 to TRBJ2-1; a weak D match, TRBD1 (6 bases). V lost 8 bases to trimming and J lost 15 bases, with 20 bases between them. CDR3 size: 12 residues. The V gene's germline CDR1 is SEHNR and CDR2 FQNEAQ (reference sequence). The CDR3 nucleotides are TGTGCCAGCGACCTACAGGGTAGTTTTCGGTTCTTC. It yields the protein CASDLQGSFRFF.

The chain joins TRBV5-6 to TRBJ1-1, with 7 nucleotides matching TRBD1. Germline loops: CDR1 SGHDT, CDR2 YYEEEE. V dropped 0 bases and J dropped 2; count of bases not matched to a gene: 4. The CDR3 is 15 amino acids. CDR3 sequence (DNA): TGTGCCAGCAGCTTGGACGGGACAGCTAACACTGAAGCTTTCTTT. Its protein is CASSLDGTANTEAFF.

This chain links TRBV11-3 with TRBJ2-7; 11 nucleotides match TRBD2. The CDR3 spans 15 residues. CDR1 SGHNT and CDR2 YENEEA come from the germline V gene. Losses at the gene ends were 4 bases for V and 2 bases for J; bases not matched to a gene: 4. The CDR3 loop is CASSYTSGSAYEQYF. DNA of the CDR3: TGTGCCAGCAGCTATACTAGCGGGAGCGCCTACGAGCAGTACTTC.

The chain joins TRBV5-1 to TRBJ1-3; D is perhaps TRBD1 (5 bases). V gave up 1 base and J gave up 0 bases, with 8 bases separating them. CDR3 size: 15 residues. Germline V gives CDR1 SGHRS, CDR2 YFSETQ. As DNA, the CDR3 is TGCGCCAGCAGCTTGTCCCAGGGCTCTGGAAACACCATATATTTT. This encodes CASSLSQGSGNTIYF.

The chain links TRBV2 to TRBJ1-5; D unresolved. V lost 1 base, J lost 6 bases, and 4 bases lay in between. CDR1 and CDR2 (germline): SNHLY, FYNNEI. CDR3 length: 12 amino acids. CDR3 bases: TGTGCCAGCAGTGAAGATGGTCAGCCCCAGCATTTT. The encoded protein is CASSEDGQPQHF. The variable domain in full, with the rest retrieved from reference TRBV2 and TRBJ1-5, is EPEVTQTPSHQVTQMGQEVILRCVPISNHLYFYWYRQILGQKVEFLVSFYNNEISEKSEIFDDQFSVERPDGSNFTLKIRSTKLEDSAMYFCASSEDGQPQHFGDGTRLSIL.

Comments on this clone: In the same sample, other DNA sequences code for this CDR3. The chain employs TRBV5-1 and TRBJ2-7; a possible D gene is TRBD2 (5 bases). This CDR3 has 14 amino acids. Trimming removed 0 bases at V and 4 bases at J, with 11 bases between. Germline loops: CDR1 SGHRS, CDR2 YFSETQ. DNA for the CDR3: TGCGCCAGCAGCTTGGGAGGGCTCGGATACGAGCAGTACTTC. It specifies CASSLGGLGYEQYF. The complete variable domain, with remaining parts taken from reference TRBV5-1 and TRBJ2-7, reads KAGVTQTPRYLIKTRGQQVTLSCSPISGHRSVSWYQQTPGQGLQFLFEYFSETQRNKGNFPGRFSGRQFSNSRSEMNVSTLELGDSALYLCASSLGGLGYEQYFGPGTRLTVT.

The chain carries TRBV11-3 and TRBJ2-3; weak D call: TRBD1 (6 bases). CDR1 SGHNT and CDR2 YENEEA come from the germline V gene. The V gene lost 4 bases and the J gene lost 2 bases, with 16 bases spanning the gap. The CDR3 covers 16 residues. CDR3 DNA sequence: TGTGCCAGCAGCTCGGGACAATACCGTCCCACAGATACGCAGTATTTT. It specifies CASSSGQYRPTDTQYF.

The rearrangement joins TRBV4-1 to TRBJ2-7, with D possibly being TRBD1 (6 bases). This CDR3 has 16 residues. V gave up 1 base and J gave up 0 bases, with 13 bases separating them. Germline CDR1 is MGHRA and CDR2 is YSYEKL. The CDR3 DNA reads TGCGCCAGCAGCCAAGGTAACACAGGGACCTCCTACGAGCAGTACTTC. Translated: CASSQGNTGTSYEQYF.

This clone was detected a few times. The J gene is TRBJ2-7, the V gene TRBV25-1, with D perhaps matching TRBD1 (5 bases). CDR3 length equals 13 residues. The V gene's germline CDR1 is MGHDK and CDR2 SYGVNS. Trimming stripped 6 bases from V and 1 base from J, with 10 bases between. CDR3 DNA: TGTGCCAGCAGAGGGGCAGTGTCCTACGAGCAGTACTTC. Protein: CASRGAVSYEQYF.

This clone came up a few times. The chain couples TRBV10-3 to TRBJ1-1, with TRBD1 matching 8 bases. The CDR3 contains 12 residues. J lost 8 bases, V lost 7 bases, and 6 bases had no gene match. Germline V gene lookup returns CDR1 ENHRY and CDR2 SYGVKD. The CDR3 sequence is CAIIEGQGEAFF. Written as DNA, the CDR3 is TGTGCCATCATTGAAGGACAGGGCGAAGCTTTCTTT.

The chain couples TRBV7-2 to TRBJ2-7, with no clear D. Germline V gives CDR1 SGHTA, CDR2 FQGNSA. The length of the CDR3 is 14 residues. V was shortened by 1 base and J by 4 bases, with 11 bases between the two germline ends. CDR3 sequence reads: CASSLGGSLYEQYF. CDR3 sequence (DNA): TGTGCCAGCAGCTTAGGCGGCTCCTTATACGAGCAGTACTTC. Looking up the rest from reference TRBV7-2 and TRBJ2-7 gives the full variable domain: GAGVSQSPSNKVTEKGKDVELRCDPISGHTALYWYRQSLGQGLEFLIYFQGNSAPDKSGLPSDRFSAERTGGSVSTLTIQRTQQEDSAVYLCASSLGGSLYEQYFGPGTRLTVT.

The J gene is TRBJ2-4, the V gene TRBV7-2; the D call may be TRBD1 or TRBD2 (5 bases each). The CDR3 consists of 15 residues. CDR1 and CDR2 from the germline V gene are SGHTA and FQGNSA. Deletions cut 4 bases from V and 6 bases from J, with 16 bases between. CDR3 protein: CASSSGPARGNIQYF. The DNA of the CDR3 is TGTGCCAGCAGCTCGGGACCGGCTAGGGGAAACATTCAGTACTTC.

The chain joins TRBV29-1 to TRBJ2-1; D call uncertain. The CDR3 totals 15 residues. The V gene lost 3 bases and the J gene lost 0 bases, with 12 bases spanning the gap. CDR1 is SQVTM and CDR2 is ANQGSEA in the germline V gene. The chain's CDR3 is CSVDGSRSSYNEQFF. In DNA form, the CDR3 reads TGCAGCGTTGATGGGTCTAGAAGCTCCTACAATGAGCAGTTCTTC.

The chain recombines TRBV7-8 with TRBJ1-1; no clear D. The V and J ends lost 5 bases and 3 bases respectively, with 13 bases between them. The germline V gene has CDR1 SGHVS and CDR2 FQNEAQ. The CDR3 length is 14 residues. The DNA of the CDR3 is TGTGCCAGCAGCACCGGCGGCGGGGACACTGAAGCTTTCTTT. Encoded protein: CASSTGGGDTEAFF.

This chain links TRBV9 with TRBJ1-1; TRBD1 matches 7 bases. The CDR3 consists of 14 residues. Losses at the gene ends were 4 bases for V and 6 bases for J; bases not matched to a gene: 9. Germline V gives CDR1 SGDLS, CDR2 YYNGEE. CDR3 amino acids: CASSPTGTVAEAFF. In nucleotides, the CDR3 is TGTGCCAGCAGCCCCACCGGGACAGTTGCTGAAGCTTTCTTT. The variable domain in full, completed from reference TRBV9 and TRBJ1-1, reads DSGVTQTPKHLITATGQRVTLRCSPRSGDLSVYWYQQSLDQGLQFLIQYYNGEERAKGNILERFSAQQFPDLHSELNLSSLELGDSALYFCASSPTGTVAEAFFGQGTRLTVV.

This clone has a handful of counts. This chain joins TRBV2 and TRBJ1-1; D is undetermined. The V end lost 6 bases, the J end lost 0 bases, and 5 bases lay between the germline ends. CDR1 and CDR2 (germline): SNHLY, FYNNEI. The CDR3 covers 12 residues. CDR3 sequence reads: CASRGMNTEAFF. The DNA for the CDR3 is TGTGCCAGCAGGGGTATGAACACTGAAGCTTTCTTT.

This CDR3 is CASSVQAGGSYNEQFF. CDR3 sequence (DNA): TGTGCCAGCAGCGTACAAGCGGGAGGATCCTACAATGAGCAGTTCTTC. The chain is built from TRBV9 and TRBJ2-1; 9 bases align to TRBD2. Germline V CDR1 and CDR2: SGDLS, YYNGEE. V gave up 1 base and J gave up 1 base; unmatched junction bases: 3. The CDR3 is 16 amino acids.

This sequence joins TRBV12-5 and TRBJ2-2; D is unclear. The CDR3 is made up of 15 amino acids. Germline V gene sequence: CDR1 LGHNT, CDR2 FRNRAP. Trimming took 1 base from V and 5 from J, leaving 11 bases between them. CDR3 loop: CASGLGSTRTGELFF. CDR3 coding DNA: TGTGCTAGTGGTTTGGGTTCCACTCGGACCGGGGAGCTGTTTTTT. Full variable domain (missing parts from reference TRBV12-5 and TRBJ2-2): DARVTQTPRHKVTEMGQEVTMRCQPILGHNTVFWYRQTMMQGLELLAYFRNRAPLDDSGMPKDRFSAEMPDATLATLKIQPSEPRDSAVYFCASGLGSTRTGELFFGEGSRLTVL.

The chain employs TRBV4-2 and TRBJ2-6; D is undetermined. V was shortened by 2 bases and J by 0 bases, with 5 bases between the two germline ends. Germline loops: CDR1 LGHNA, CDR2 YNFKEQ. This CDR3 has 15 amino acids. The CDR3 region is CASSQHSSGANVLTF. CDR3 DNA: TGTGCCAGCAGCCAACATTCCTCTGGGGCCAACGTCCTGACTTTC.

This chain links TRBV4-3 with TRBJ2-3; 8 bases are shared with TRBD2. The CDR3 is made up of 16 amino acids. CDR1 is LGHNA and CDR2 is YSLEER in the germline V gene. V lost 0 bases, J lost 2 bases, and 4 bases stayed unmatched. The CDR3 nucleotides are TGCGCCAGCAGCCAAGATACTAGCGGATACACAGATACGCAGTATTTT. Amino acid sequence: CASSQDTSGYTDTQYF.